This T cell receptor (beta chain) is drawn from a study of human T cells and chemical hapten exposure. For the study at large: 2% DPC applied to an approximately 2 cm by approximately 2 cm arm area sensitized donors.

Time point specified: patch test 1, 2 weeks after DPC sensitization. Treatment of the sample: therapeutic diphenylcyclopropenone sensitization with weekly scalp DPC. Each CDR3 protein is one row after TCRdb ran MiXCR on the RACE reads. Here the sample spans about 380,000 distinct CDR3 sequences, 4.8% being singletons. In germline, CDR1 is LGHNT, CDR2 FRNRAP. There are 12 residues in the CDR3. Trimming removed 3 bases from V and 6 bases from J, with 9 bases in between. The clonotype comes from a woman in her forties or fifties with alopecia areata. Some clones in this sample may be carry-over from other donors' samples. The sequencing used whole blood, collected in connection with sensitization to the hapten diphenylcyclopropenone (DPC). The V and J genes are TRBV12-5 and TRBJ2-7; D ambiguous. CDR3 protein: CASGLGPLEQYF. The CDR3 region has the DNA TGTGCTAGTGGTTTAGGGCCCCTCGAGCAGTACTTC.